This TCR beta chain was found in a study of T cells after yellow fever vaccination. General observations from the study: CD4 and CD8 compartments shared a small share of clonotypes, likely from convergent recombination. Primary-vaccination clones mostly resurfaced post-booster (about 95% CD4, 85% to 90% CD8).

The CDR3 runs to 17 residues. V was clipped by 1 base and J by 0 bases, with 12 bases between them. CDR1 and CDR2 from the germline V gene are SGHVS and FNYEAQ. This clonotype was seen just once. The antigen remains undetermined. Each CDR3 protein gets one entry after TCRdb re-called the 5' RACE reads with MiXCR. This sample has a few hundred thousand distinct CDR3 sequences, with 15% to 20% found just once. Source: PBMCs, taken 15 days after the yellow fever booster vaccination. The TCR sequence derives from a man aged 25 to 40 who received the YFV17D yellow fever vaccine. The rearrangement uses TRBV7-6 and TRBJ2-2; D is perhaps TRBD2 (6 bases). The CDR3 reads CASSLVRGLANTGELFF. DNA of the CDR3: TGTGCCAGCAGCTTAGTACGGGGACTGGCGAACACCGGGGAGCTGTTTTTT.